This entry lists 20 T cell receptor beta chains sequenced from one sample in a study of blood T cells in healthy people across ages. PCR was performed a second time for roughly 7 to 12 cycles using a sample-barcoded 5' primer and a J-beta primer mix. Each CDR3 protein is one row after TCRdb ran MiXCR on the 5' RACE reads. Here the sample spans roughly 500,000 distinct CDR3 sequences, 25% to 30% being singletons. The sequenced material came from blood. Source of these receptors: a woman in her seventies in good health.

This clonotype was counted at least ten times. In nucleotides, the CDR3 is TGCAGTGCTAGGGCCATCGGGGAGGGAAATTCACCCCTCCACTTT. This encodes CSARAIGEGNSPLHF. This chain joins TRBV20-1 and TRBJ1-6; D gene unclear. Between the trimmed V and J ends, which lost 3 bases and 7 bases, there was a span of 16 bases. CDR1 and CDR2 (germline): DFQATT, SNEGSKA (reference sequence). The CDR3 consists of 15 residues.

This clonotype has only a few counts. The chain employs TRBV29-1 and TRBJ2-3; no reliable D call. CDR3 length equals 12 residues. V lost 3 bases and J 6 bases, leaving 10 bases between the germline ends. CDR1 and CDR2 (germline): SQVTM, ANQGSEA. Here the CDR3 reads CSVDKLLDTQYF. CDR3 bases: TGCAGCGTTGATAAGCTGCTGGATACGCAGTATTTT.

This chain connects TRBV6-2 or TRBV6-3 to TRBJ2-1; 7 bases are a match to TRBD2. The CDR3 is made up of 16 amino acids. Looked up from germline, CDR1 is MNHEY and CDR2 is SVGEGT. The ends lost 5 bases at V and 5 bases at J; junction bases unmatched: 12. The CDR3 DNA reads TGTGCCAGCAGTCAGAGACCCCGGGACTACAACAATGAGCAGTTCTTC. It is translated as CASSQRPRDYNNEQFF.

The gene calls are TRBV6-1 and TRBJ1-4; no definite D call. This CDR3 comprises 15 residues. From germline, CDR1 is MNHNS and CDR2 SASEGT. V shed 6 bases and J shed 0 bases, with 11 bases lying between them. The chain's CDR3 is CASSRRVSTNEKLFF. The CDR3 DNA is TGTGCCAGCAGCAGAAGGGTTTCAACTAATGAAAAACTGTTTTTT.

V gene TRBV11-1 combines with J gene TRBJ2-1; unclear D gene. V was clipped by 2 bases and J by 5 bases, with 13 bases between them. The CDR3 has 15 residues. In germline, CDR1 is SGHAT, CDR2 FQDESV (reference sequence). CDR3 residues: CASSLLVVGHNEQFF. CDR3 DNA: TGTGCCAGCAGCTTATTGGTAGTTGGTCACAATGAGCAGTTCTTC.

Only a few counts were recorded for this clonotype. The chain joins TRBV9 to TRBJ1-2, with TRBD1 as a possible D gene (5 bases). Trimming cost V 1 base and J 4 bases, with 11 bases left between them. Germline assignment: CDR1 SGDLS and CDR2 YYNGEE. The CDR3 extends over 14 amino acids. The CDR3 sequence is CASSVQGTGYGYTF. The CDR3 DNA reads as TGTGCCAGCAGCGTACAGGGCACTGGCTATGGCTACACCTTC.

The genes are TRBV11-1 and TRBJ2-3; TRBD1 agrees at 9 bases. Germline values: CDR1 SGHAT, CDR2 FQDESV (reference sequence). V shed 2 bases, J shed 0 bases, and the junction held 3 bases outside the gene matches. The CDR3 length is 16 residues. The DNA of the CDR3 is TGTGCCAGCAGCTTACTTGACAGGGGGAGCACAGATACGCAGTATTTT. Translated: CASSLLDRGSTDTQYF.

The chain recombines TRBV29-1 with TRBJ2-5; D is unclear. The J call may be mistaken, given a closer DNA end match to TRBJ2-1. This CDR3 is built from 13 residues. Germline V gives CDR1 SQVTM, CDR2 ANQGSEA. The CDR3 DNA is TGCAGCGTTATGGGCAGTAGCTACAATGAGCAGTTCTTC. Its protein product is CSVMGSSYNEQFF.

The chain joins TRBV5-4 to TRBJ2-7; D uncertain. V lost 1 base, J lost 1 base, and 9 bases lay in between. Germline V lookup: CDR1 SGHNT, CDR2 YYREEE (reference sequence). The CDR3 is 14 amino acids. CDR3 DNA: TGTGCCAGCAGCTTGTTGTCGGAGTCCTACGAGCAGTACTTC. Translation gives CASSLLSESYEQYF. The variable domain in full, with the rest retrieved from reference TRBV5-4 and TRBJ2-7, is ETGVTQSPTHLIKTRGQQVTLRCSSQSGHNTVSWYQQALGQGPQFIFQYYREEENGRGNFPPRFSGLQFPNYSSELNVNALELDDSALYLCASSLLSESYEQYFGPGTRLTVT.

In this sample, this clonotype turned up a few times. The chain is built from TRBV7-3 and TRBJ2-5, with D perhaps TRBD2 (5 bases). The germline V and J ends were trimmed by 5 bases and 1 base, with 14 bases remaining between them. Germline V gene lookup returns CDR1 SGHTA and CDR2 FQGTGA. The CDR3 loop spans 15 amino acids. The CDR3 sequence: CASSPQYAGQETQYF. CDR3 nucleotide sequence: TGTGCCAGCAGCCCCCAGTACGCGGGCCAAGAGACCCAGTACTTC.

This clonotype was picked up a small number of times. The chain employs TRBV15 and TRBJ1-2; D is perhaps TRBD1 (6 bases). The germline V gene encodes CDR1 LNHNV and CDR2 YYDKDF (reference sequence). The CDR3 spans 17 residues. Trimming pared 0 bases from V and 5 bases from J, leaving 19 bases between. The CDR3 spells CATSRDMLAGQFYGYTF. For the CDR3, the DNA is TGTGCCACCAGCAGAGATATGCTGGCAGGACAGTTTTATGGCTACACCTTC.

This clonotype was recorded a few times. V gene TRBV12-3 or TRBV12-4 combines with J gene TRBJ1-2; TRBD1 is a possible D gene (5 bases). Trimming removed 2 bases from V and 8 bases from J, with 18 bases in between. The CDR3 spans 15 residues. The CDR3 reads CASSLYRTSGGGYTF. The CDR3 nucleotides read TGTGCCAGCAGTTTATATAGGACATCTGGCGGAGGCTACACCTTC.

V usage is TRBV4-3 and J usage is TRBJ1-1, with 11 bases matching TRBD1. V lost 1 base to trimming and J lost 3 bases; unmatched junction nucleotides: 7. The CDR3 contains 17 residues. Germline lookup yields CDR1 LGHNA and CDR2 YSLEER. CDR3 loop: CASSQVVGGQGDTEAFF. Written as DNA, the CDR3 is TGCGCCAGCAGCCAAGTTGTTGGGGGACAGGGGGACACTGAAGCTTTCTTT.

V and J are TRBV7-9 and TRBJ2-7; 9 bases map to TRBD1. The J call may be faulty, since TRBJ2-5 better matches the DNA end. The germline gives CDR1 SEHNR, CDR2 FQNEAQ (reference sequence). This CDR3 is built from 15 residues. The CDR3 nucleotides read TGTGCCAGCAGCTTCGGACAGGGGAGGAGAGAGACCCAGTACTTC. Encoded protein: CASSFGQGRRETQYF.

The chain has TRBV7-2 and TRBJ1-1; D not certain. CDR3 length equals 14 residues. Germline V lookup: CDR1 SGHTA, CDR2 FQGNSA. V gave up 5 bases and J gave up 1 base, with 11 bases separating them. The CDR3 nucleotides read TGTGCCAGCAGCCTACGCGTACCGAACACTGAAGCTTTCTTT. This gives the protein CASSLRVPNTEAFF.

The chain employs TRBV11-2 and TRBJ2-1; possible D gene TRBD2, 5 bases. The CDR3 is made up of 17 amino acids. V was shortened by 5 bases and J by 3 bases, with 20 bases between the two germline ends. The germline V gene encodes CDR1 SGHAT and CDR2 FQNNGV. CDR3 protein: CASSTRDLGSLYNEQFF. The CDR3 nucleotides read TGTGCCAGCAGCACCAGAGACTTGGGGAGCCTCTACAATGAGCAGTTCTTC.

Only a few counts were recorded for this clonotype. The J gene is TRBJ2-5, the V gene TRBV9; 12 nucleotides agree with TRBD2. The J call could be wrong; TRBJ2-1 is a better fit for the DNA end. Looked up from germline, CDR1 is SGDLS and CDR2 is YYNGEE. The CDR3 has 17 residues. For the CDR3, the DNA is TGTGCCAGCAGCGTACCGACTAGCGGGGGCCCGCTCCATGAGCAGTTCTTC. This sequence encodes CASSVPTSGGPLHEQFF.

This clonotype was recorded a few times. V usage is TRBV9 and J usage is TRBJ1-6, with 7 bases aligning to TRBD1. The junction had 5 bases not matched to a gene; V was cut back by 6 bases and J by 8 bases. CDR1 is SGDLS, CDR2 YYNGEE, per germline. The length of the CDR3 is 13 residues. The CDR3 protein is CASNSQGDSPLHF. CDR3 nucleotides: TGTGCCAGCAACTCTCAGGGGGATTCACCCCTCCACTTT.

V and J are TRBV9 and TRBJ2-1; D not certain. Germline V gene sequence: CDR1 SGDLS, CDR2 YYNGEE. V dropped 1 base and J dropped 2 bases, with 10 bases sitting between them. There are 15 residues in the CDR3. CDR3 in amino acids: CASSVNAYPYNEQFF. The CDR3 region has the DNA TGTGCCAGCAGCGTAAACGCCTATCCCTACAATGAGCAGTTCTTC.

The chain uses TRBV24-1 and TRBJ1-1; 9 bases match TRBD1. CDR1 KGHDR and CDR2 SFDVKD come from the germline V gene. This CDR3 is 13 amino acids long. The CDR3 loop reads CVTRGQGYTEAFF. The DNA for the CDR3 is TGTGTCACTCGGGGACAGGGATACACTGAAGCTTTCTTT.